The clone carrying this T cell receptor beta chain was seen a single time. Its antigen remains unknown. Sequencing followed a ViraFEST assay step that expanded antigen-specific CD4+ T cells with viral peptide pools. After around nine days in culture, the CD4+ T cells were isolated. Two doses of BNT162b2 or mRNA-1273 vaccine were administered to participants. This sample was taken from a study of vaccination effects on CD4 cells after COVID-19. Overall study results and limits: The authors studied few convalescent patients and collected no early post-infection timepoints.

The method was immunoSEQ multiplex PCR; TCRdb's version includes in-frame clones alone and lacks a portion of them. The sample has nearly 30,000 clones; 75% to 90% are singletons. The CDR3 contains 12 residues. The germline V and J ends were trimmed by 4 bases and 4 bases, with 6 bases remaining between them. In germline, CDR1 is SGHTA, CDR2 FQGNSA. The rearrangement joins TRBV7-2 to TRBJ2-3; D is unresolved. The sequencing here drew on CD4+ T cells from PBMCs cultured with SARS-CoV-2 spike peptides, taken after COVID-19 vaccination. The clonotype originates from a human donor who received a COVID-19 vaccine. Some clones in this sample may be carry-over from other donors' samples. The CDR3 region is CASSSWPDTQYF. The CDR3 DNA is TGTGCCAGCAGCTCTTGGCCAGATACGCAGTATTTT.